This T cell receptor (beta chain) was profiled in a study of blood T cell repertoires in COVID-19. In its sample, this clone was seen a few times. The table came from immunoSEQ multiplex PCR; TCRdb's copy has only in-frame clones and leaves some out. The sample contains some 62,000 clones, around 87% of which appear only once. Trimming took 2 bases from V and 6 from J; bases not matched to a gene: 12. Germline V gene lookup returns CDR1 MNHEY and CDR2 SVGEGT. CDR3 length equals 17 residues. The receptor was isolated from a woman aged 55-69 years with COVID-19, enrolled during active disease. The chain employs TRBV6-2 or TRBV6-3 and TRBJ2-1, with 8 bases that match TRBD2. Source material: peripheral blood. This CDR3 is CASSYGSWLAGSNEQFF. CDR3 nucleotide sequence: TGTGCCAGCAGTTACGGATCATGGCTAGCGGGTAGCAATGAGCAGTTCTTC.